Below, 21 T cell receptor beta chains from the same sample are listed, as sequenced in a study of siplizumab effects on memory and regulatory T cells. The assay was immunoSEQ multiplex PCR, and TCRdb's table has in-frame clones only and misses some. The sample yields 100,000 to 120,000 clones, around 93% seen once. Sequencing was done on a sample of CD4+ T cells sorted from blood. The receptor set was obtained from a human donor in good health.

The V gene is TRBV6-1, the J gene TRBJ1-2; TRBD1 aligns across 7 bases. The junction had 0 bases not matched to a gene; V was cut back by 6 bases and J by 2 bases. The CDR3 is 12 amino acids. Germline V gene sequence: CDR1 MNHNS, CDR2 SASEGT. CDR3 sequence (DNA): TGTGCCAGCAGACAGGGGAACTATGGCTACACCTTC. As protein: CASRQGNYGYTF.

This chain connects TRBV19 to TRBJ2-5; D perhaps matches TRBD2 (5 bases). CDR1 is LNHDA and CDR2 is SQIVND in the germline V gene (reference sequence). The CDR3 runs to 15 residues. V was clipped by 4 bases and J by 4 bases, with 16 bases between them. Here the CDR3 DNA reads TGTGCCAGTAGTAAGGGAGTATTGGTTGGAGAGACCCAGTACTTC. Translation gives CASSKGVLVGETQYF. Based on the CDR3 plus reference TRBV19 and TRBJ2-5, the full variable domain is DGGITQSPKYLFRKEGQNVTLSCEQNLNHDAMYWYRQDPGQGLRLIYYSQIVNDFQKGDIAEGYSVSREKKESFPLTVTSAQKNPTAFYLCASSKGVLVGETQYFGPGTRLLVL.

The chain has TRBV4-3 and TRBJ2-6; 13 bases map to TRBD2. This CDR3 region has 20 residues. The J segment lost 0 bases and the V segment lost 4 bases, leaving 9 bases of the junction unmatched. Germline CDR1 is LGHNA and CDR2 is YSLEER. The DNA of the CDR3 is TGCGCCAGCAGCCCAGACTCGGGACTAGCGGGGACCTCTGGGGCCAACGTCCTGACTTTC. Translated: CASSPDSGLAGTSGANVLTF.

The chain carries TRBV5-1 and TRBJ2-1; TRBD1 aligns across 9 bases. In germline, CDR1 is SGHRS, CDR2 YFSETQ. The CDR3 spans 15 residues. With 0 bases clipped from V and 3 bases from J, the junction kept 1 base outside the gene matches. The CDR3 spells CASSLGGQGYNEQFF. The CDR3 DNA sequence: TGCGCCAGCAGCTTGGGGGGACAGGGCTACAATGAGCAGTTCTTC.

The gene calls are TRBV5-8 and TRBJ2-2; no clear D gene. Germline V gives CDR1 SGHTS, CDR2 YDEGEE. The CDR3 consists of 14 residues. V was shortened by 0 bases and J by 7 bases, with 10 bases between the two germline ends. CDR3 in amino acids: CASSLAGFGGELFF. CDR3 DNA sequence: TGTGCCAGCAGCTTGGCTGGGTTCGGCGGGGAGCTGTTTTTT.

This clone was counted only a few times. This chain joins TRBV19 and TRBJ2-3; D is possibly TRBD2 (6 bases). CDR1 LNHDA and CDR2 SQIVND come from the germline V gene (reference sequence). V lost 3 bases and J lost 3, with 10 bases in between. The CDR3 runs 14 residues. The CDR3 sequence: CASSMGLHTDTQYF. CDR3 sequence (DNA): TGTGCCAGTAGTATGGGACTGCATACAGATACGCAGTATTTT.

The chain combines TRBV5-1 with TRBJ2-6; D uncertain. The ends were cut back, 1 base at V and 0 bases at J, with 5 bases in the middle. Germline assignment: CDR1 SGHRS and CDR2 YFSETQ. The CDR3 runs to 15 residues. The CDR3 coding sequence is TGCGCCAGCAGCTTGATCCCCTCTGGGGCCAACGTCCTGACTTTC. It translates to CASSLIPSGANVLTF.

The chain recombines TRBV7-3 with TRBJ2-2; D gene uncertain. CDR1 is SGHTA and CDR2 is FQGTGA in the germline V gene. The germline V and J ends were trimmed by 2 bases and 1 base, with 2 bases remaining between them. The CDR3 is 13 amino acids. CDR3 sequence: CASSLENTGELFF. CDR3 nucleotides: TGTGCCAGCAGCTTAGAGAACACCGGGGAGCTGTTTTTT. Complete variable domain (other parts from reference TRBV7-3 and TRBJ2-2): GAGVSQTPSNKVTEKGKYVELRCDPISGHTALYWYRQSLGQGPEFLIYFQGTGAADDSGLPNDRFFAVRPEGSVSTLKIQRTERGDSAVYLCASSLENTGELFFGEGSRLTVL.

For the CDR3, the DNA is TGTGCCAGCAGCTTAGATCTGGGCTTTGAGCAGTTCTTC. Protein product: CASSLDLGFEQFF. This sequence joins TRBV11-2 and TRBJ2-1; D gene ambiguous. This CDR3 has 13 amino acids. The germline CDR1 and CDR2 sequences are SGHAT and FQNNGV. Trimming took off 0 bases at V and 9 bases at J, with 9 bases between the two ends.

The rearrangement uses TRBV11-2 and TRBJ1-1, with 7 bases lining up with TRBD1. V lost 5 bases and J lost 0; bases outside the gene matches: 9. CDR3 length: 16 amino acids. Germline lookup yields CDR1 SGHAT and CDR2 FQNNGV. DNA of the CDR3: TGTGCCAGCAGCGCCAGCAAGGGACAGATGAACACTGAAGCTTTCTTT. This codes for CASSASKGQMNTEAFF.

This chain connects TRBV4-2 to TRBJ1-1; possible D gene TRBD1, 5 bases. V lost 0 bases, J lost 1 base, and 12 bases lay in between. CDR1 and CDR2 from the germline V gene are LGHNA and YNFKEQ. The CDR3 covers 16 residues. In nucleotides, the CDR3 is TGTGCCAGCAGCCAAGATCAAAGGAGGGGGAACACTGAAGCTTTCTTT. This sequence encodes CASSQDQRRGNTEAFF.

The CDR3 region has the DNA TGCAGCGTTGATGAGGGCCCCAAGACTAGCCTCCGGGAGCAGTTCTTC. Protein product: CSVDEGPKTSLREQFF. V and J are TRBV29-1 and TRBJ2-1; the match to TRBD2 covers 7 bases. V lost 3 bases to trimming and J lost 10 bases; unmatched junction nucleotides: 18. This CDR3 is 16 amino acids long. Germline V gene sequence: CDR1 SQVTM, CDR2 ANQGSEA.

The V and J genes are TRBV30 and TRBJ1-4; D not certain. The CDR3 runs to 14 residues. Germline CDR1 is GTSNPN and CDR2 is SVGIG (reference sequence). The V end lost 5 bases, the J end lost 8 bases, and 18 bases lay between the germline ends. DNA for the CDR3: TGTGCCTGGGCCCGAGACGGGTTTGGGGAAAAACTGTTTTTT. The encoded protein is CAWARDGFGEKLFF.

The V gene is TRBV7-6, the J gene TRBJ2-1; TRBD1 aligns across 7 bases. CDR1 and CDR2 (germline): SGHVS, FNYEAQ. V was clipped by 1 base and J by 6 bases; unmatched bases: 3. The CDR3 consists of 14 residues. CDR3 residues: CASSLEGAINEQFF. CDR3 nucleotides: TGTGCCAGCAGCTTAGAGGGGGCGATCAATGAGCAGTTCTTC.

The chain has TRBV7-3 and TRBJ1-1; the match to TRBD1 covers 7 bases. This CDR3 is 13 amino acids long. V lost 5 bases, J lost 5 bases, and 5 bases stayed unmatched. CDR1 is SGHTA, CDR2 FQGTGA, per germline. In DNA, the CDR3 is TGTGCCAGCAGCCACGACAGGGAAACTGAAGCTTTCTTT. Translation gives CASSHDRETEAFF.

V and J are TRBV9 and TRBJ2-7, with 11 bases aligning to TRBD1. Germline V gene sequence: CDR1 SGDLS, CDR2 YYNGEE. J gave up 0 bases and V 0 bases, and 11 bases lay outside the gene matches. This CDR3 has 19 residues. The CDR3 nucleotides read TGTGCCAGCAGCGTAGGCCACACTCCCGGGACAGGGGGCTCCTACGAGCAGTACTTC. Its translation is CASSVGHTPGTGGSYEQYF. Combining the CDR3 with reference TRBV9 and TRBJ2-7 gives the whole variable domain DSGVTQTPKHLITATGQRVTLRCSPRSGDLSVYWYQQSLDQGLQFLIQYYNGEERAKGNILERFSAQQFPDLHSELNLSSLELGDSALYFCASSVGHTPGTGGSYEQYFGPGTRLTVT.

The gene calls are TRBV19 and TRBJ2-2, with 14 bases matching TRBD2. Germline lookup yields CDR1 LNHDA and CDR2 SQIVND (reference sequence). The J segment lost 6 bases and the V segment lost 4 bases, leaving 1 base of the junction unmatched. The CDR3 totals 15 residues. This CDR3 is CASSRLAGGPGELFF. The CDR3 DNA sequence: TGTGCCAGTAGTAGACTAGCGGGGGGGCCCGGGGAGCTGTTTTTT.

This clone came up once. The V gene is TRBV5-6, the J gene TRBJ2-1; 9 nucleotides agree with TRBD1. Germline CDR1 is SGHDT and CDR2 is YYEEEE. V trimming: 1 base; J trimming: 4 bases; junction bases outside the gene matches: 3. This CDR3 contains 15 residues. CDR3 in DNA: TGTGCCAGCAGCTTGAGACAGGGGGTTTACAATGAGCAGTTCTTC. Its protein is CASSLRQGVYNEQFF.

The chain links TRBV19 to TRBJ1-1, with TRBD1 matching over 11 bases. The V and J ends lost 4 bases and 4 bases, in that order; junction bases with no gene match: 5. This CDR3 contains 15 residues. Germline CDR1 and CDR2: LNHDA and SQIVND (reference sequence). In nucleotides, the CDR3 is TGTGCCAGTAGTAGTGGACAGGGGGCCATCACTGAAGCTTTCTTT. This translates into CASSSGQGAITEAFF.

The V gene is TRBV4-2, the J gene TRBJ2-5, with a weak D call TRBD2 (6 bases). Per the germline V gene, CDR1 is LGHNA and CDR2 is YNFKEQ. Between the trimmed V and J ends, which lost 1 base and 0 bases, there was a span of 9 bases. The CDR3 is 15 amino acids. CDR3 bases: TGTGCCAGCAGCCAAGCGGAGGGCTACCAAGAGACCCAGTACTTC. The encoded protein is CASSQAEGYQETQYF.

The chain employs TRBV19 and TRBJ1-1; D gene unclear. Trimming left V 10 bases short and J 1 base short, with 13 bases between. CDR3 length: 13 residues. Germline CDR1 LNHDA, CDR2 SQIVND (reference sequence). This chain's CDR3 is CATLRRANTEAFF. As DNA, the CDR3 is TGTGCCACACTTCGACGGGCGAACACTGAAGCTTTCTTT.